The 27 T cell receptor beta chains below all came from one sample that was sequenced in a study of blood T cell repertoires in COVID-19. Profiled with immunoSEQ multiplex PCR; TCRdb holds only in-frame clones, not every one. Of 250,000 to 350,000 clones listed, roughly 90% are singletons. Sequencing was done on a sample of peripheral blood. These receptors were taken from a man aged 18 to 29 with active or convalescent COVID-19.

This clone was counted a single time. V is TRBV2 and J is TRBJ2-1; maybe TRBD1 (6 bases). Germline-derived CDR1 and CDR2 are SNHLY and FYNNEI. This CDR3 comprises 12 residues. Trimming took 8 bases from V and 6 from J, leaving 11 bases between them. The CDR3 is CASPRGTNEQFF. The CDR3 DNA sequence: TGTGCCAGCCCGAGGGGGACCAATGAGCAGTTCTTC.

The gene calls are TRBV11-3 and TRBJ1-1; perhaps TRBD1 as D (6 bases). There are 15 residues in the CDR3. V was shortened by 5 bases and J by 4 bases, with 17 bases between the two germline ends. Germline-derived CDR1 and CDR2 are SGHNT and YENEEA. The CDR3 DNA reads as TGTGCCAGCAGCCTGGGCCCAGGGGTGGGCACTGAAGCTTTCTTT. Translated, it gives CASSLGPGVGTEAFF.

V and J are TRBV27 and TRBJ2-7; TRBD1 matches 12 bases. Trimming cost V 5 bases and J 2 bases; bases outside gene matches: 4. Germline values: CDR1 MNHEY, CDR2 SMNVEV (reference sequence). The CDR3 extends over 15 amino acids. DNA for the CDR3: TGTGCCAGCAGTCTCCGGGACAGGGGGCCCTACGAGCAGTACTTC. Encoded protein: CASSLRDRGPYEQYF.

The rearrangement joins TRBV3-1 (or the pseudogene TRBV3-2) to TRBJ1-1, with unresolved D. The CDR3 spans 13 residues. Germline values: CDR1 LGHDT, CDR2 YNNKEL (reference sequence). V shed 4 bases and J shed 2 bases, with 8 bases lying between them. The CDR3 loop reads CASSPPGNTEAFF. CDR3 in DNA: TGTGCCAGCAGCCCTCCAGGTAACACTGAAGCTTTCTTT.

The V and J genes are TRBV11-2 and TRBJ1-2, with a tentative D call TRBD1 (5 bases). Germline V gene lookup returns CDR1 SGHAT and CDR2 FQNNGV. This CDR3 is 14 amino acids long. V lost 5 bases and J lost 4, with 14 bases in between. CDR3 in amino acids: CASSPGLGGYGYTF. The CDR3 DNA follows: TGTGCCAGCAGCCCGGGTCTGGGGGGCTATGGCTACACCTTC.

V gene TRBV19 combines with J gene TRBJ2-3; 8 positions agree with TRBD1. With V trimmed by 7 bases and J by 4 bases, 7 bases remained unmatched. The CDR3 is 14 amino acids. From germline, CDR1 is LNHDA and CDR2 SQIVND (reference sequence). For the CDR3, the DNA is TGTGCCAGTAACCAACAGGGGGATGCAGATACGCAGTATTTT. Its translation is CASNQQGDADTQYF.

This clone was counted once. The V gene is TRBV7-9, the J gene TRBJ2-1, with TRBD1 as a possible D gene (6 bases). The CDR3 loop spans 15 amino acids. Between the trimmed V and J ends, which lost 6 bases and 5 bases, there was a span of 17 bases. CDR1 is SEHNR and CDR2 is FQNEAQ in the germline V gene (reference sequence). The CDR3 DNA sequence: TGTGCCAGCAGGTCCCGCCGAGGGGGAGACAATGAGCAGTTCTTC. Its protein is CASRSRRGGDNEQFF.

The V gene is TRBV3-1 (or the pseudogene TRBV3-2), the J gene TRBJ2-7, with D maybe TRBD2 (6 bases). V gave up 0 bases and J gave up 2 bases, with 11 bases separating them. Looked up from germline, CDR1 is LGHDT and CDR2 is YNNKEL (reference sequence). CDR3 length: 15 residues. CDR3 coding DNA: TGTGCCAGCAGCCAAGATCTGGACTACCCCTACGAGCAGTACTTC. This gives the protein CASSQDLDYPYEQYF.

This clone appeared once. This chain uses TRBV11-1 with TRBJ2-2, with 7 bases that match TRBD1. This CDR3 is 16 amino acids long. The germline V gene has CDR1 SGHAT and CDR2 FQDESV (reference sequence). With 6 bases clipped from V and 0 bases from J, the junction kept 7 bases outside the gene matches. In DNA form, the CDR3 reads TGTGCCAGCAGTTACCGTGGACAGGCGAACACCGGGGAGCTGTTTTTT. As protein: CASSYRGQANTGELFF. Using reference TRBV11-1 and TRBJ2-2 for the parts outside the CDR3, the full variable domain is EAEVAQSPRYKITEKSQAVAFWCDPISGHATLYWYRQILGQGPELLVQFQDESVVDDSQLPKDRFSAERLKGVDSTLKIQPAELGDSAMYLCASSYRGQANTGELFFGEGSRLTVL.

This clone was seen only once. V is TRBV6-5 and J is TRBJ1-2; no definite D call. Germline V gives CDR1 MNHEY, CDR2 SVGAGI. The CDR3 covers 12 residues. Trimming pared 8 bases from V and 8 bases from J, leaving 15 bases between. As DNA, the CDR3 is TGTGCCAGCGGCGGGGTTCTTCGAGGCTACACCTTC. It codes for CASGGVLRGYTF.

This clone was seen once. The chain combines TRBV9 with TRBJ1-4; no clear D gene. Trimming cost V 0 bases and J 7 bases, with 13 bases left between them. The CDR3 consists of 15 residues. Looked up from germline, CDR1 is SGDLS and CDR2 is YYNGEE. Here the CDR3 reads CASSVGGAVGEKLFF. The CDR3 DNA reads TGTGCCAGCAGCGTAGGAGGAGCCGTCGGTGAAAAACTGTTTTTT.

V and J are TRBV5-1 and TRBJ1-1; TRBD1 might be the D (6 bases). V was cut by 1 base and J by 5 bases, with 12 bases left in between. This CDR3 has 14 amino acids. Per the germline V gene, CDR1 is SGHRS and CDR2 is YFSETQ. CDR3 sequence (DNA): TGCGCCAGCAGCTTGACAGGGACAACTACTGAAGCTTTCTTT. Protein: CASSLTGTTTEAFF.

The chain has TRBV5-5 and TRBJ2-7, with TRBD1 matching 10 bases. The CDR3 spans 15 residues. Per the germline V gene, CDR1 is SGHKS and CDR2 is YYEKEE (reference sequence). Germline trimming cut 5 bases from V and 6 bases from J; bases unmatched to any gene: 11. The DNA for the CDR3 is TGTGCCAGCAGTTTCCTGGACAGGGGGTCTTCCGAGCAGTACTTC. This encodes CASSFLDRGSSEQYF. The whole variable domain, filled in from reference TRBV5-5 and TRBJ2-7, reads DAGVTQSPTHLIKTRGQQVTLRCSPISGHKSVSWYQQVLGQGPQFIFQYYEKEERGRGNFPDRFSARQFPNYSSELNVNALLLGDSALYLCASSFLDRGSSEQYFGPGTRLTVT.

In nucleotides, the CDR3 is TGTGCCAGTAGTATTGGCCGCCCACCCCAAGAGACCCAGTACTTC. This gives the protein CASSIGRPPQETQYF. This chain links TRBV19 with TRBJ2-5; D unresolved. V was trimmed by 3 bases and J by 1 base, leaving 12 bases between them. This CDR3 has 15 amino acids. Germline V gene lookup returns CDR1 LNHDA and CDR2 SQIVND (reference sequence).

The chain combines TRBV10-3 with TRBJ2-2; TRBD1 aligns across 8 bases. Looked up from germline, CDR1 is ENHRY and CDR2 is SYGVKD. V gave up 4 bases and J gave up 6 bases; unmatched junction bases: 7. The CDR3 consists of 15 residues. The CDR3 region has the DNA TGTGCCATCAGTGCTTCAGGGGGCGCCCCCGGGGAGCTGTTTTTT. Translation gives CAISASGGAPGELFF.

The genes are TRBV4-3 and TRBJ2-1; D is uncertain. The CDR3 totals 14 residues. CDR1 LGHNA and CDR2 YSLEER come from the germline V gene. V dropped 1 base and J dropped 4 bases, with 8 bases sitting between them. CDR3 DNA sequence: TGCGCCAGCAGCCAAGGGGTCGGGTACAATGAGCAGTTCTTC. Encoded protein: CASSQGVGYNEQFF.

The chain recombines TRBV29-1 with TRBJ2-1; 9 nucleotides line up with TRBD2. This CDR3 contains 14 residues. CDR1 is SQVTM, CDR2 ANQGSEA, per germline. V dropped 3 bases and J dropped 3; count of bases not matched to a gene: 3. The DNA for the CDR3 is TGCAGCGTTGACGGGCGGGGGGGCTACAATGAGCAGTTCTTC. This encodes CSVDGRGGYNEQFF.

The V call is TRBV14, the J call TRBJ2-2, with 8 bases that match TRBD2. The CDR3 extends over 14 amino acids. With 4 bases clipped from V and 7 bases from J, the junction kept 5 bases outside the gene matches. Germline-derived CDR1 and CDR2 are SGHDN and FVKESK. The CDR3 region has the DNA TGTGCCAGCAGCCTCGGGGGGGCCAACGGGGAGCTGTTTTTT. It codes for CASSLGGANGELFF.

This sequence joins TRBV19 and TRBJ1-5; TRBD1 agrees at 10 bases. V was clipped by 3 bases and J by 4 bases; unmatched bases: 6. This CDR3 region has 16 residues. Germline V gives CDR1 LNHDA, CDR2 SQIVND (reference sequence). The CDR3, as DNA: TGTGCCAGTAGTATTACCGGGACAGGGGCAAATCAGCCCCAGCATTTT. Translated, it gives CASSITGTGANQPQHF.

V and J are TRBV7-2 and TRBJ1-5; D gene uncertain. CDR1 and CDR2 from the germline V gene are SGHTA and FQGNSA. This CDR3 spans 14 amino acids. The V gene lost 1 base and the J gene lost 5 bases, with 9 bases spanning the gap. CDR3 bases: TGTGCCAGCAGCTTAGTTCGGGGAGATCAGCCCCAGCATTTT. Translation: CASSLVRGDQPQHF.

This clone was observed a single time. This chain uses TRBV7-9 with TRBJ1-2, with 9 bases lining up with TRBD1. V was clipped by 4 bases and J by 5 bases; unmatched bases: 2. The CDR3 has 13 amino acids. Germline values: CDR1 SEHNR, CDR2 FQNEAQ (reference sequence). The CDR3 region is CASSSGQGYGYTF. Here the CDR3 DNA reads TGTGCCAGCAGCTCGGGACAGGGATATGGCTACACCTTC.

The chain couples TRBV2 to TRBJ2-3, with 8 nucleotides matching TRBD1. CDR3 size: 15 residues. Germline CDR1 SNHLY, CDR2 FYNNEI. V shed 8 bases, J shed 2 bases, and the junction held 9 bases outside the gene matches. As DNA, the CDR3 is TGTGCCAGCGCTGGCAGGGGGCGAGACACAGATACGCAGTATTTT. Translation gives CASAGRGRDTDTQYF.

This clone was recorded once. The chain joins TRBV10-3 to TRBJ2-7; 9 bases are a match to TRBD1. J gave up 6 bases and V 7 bases, and 10 bases lay outside the gene matches. The CDR3 covers 14 residues. Germline CDR1 is ENHRY and CDR2 is SYGVKD. This CDR3 is CAITAGTGQGEQYF. CDR3 DNA sequence: TGTGCCATCACAGCCGGGACAGGGCAGGGCGAGCAGTACTTC.

The V gene is TRBV10-2, the J gene TRBJ2-1; D uncertain. This CDR3 has 14 amino acids. V was clipped by 0 bases and J by 8 bases, with 11 bases between them. From germline, CDR1 is WSHSY and CDR2 SAAADI. CDR3 DNA sequence: TGCGCCAGCAGTGAGTCGTTGCTAAGCGATGAGCAGTTCTTC. This encodes CASSESLLSDEQFF.

V is TRBV18 and J is TRBJ2-1; 10 positions agree with TRBD2. The CDR3 length is 17 residues. The trim removed 2 bases at V and 0 bases at J, leaving 4 bases unmatched. Germline V gene lookup returns CDR1 KGHSH and CDR2 LQKENI. Here the CDR3 reads CASSPASGGASYNEQFF. DNA of the CDR3: TGTGCCAGCTCACCAGCGAGCGGGGGGGCCTCCTACAATGAGCAGTTCTTC.

V is TRBV20-1 and J is TRBJ2-3; TRBD2 matches at 10 bases. The V segment lost 3 bases and the J segment 4 bases; nucleotides outside the gene matches: 10. Germline assignment: CDR1 DFQATT and CDR2 SNEGSKA (reference sequence). The CDR3 loop spans 16 amino acids. For the CDR3, the DNA is TGCAGTGCTAGTCTTCCAGCGGGGGGGCCTTCAGATACGCAGTATTTT. Translated: CSASLPAGGPSDTQYF.

V usage is TRBV7-6 and J usage is TRBJ1-3; D perhaps matches TRBD1 (5 bases). This CDR3 region has 16 residues. V was shortened by 1 base and J by 3 bases, with 13 bases between the two germline ends. CDR1 and CDR2 (germline): SGHVS, FNYEAQ. CDR3 in DNA: TGTGCCAGCAGCTTAGTTTCTGGGGCTTTTGGAAACACCATATATTTT. Translating it yields CASSLVSGAFGNTIYF.